The 23 T cell receptor beta chains presented below share a single source sample, sequenced in a study of T cell changes during pregnancy in multiple sclerosis. Sequencing used immunoSEQ multiplex PCR; TCRdb keeps in-frame clones, though not all of them. The sample gives 55,000 to 65,000 clones, 93% of which show up once; roughly 0.34% is in the top ten. The input for sequencing was CD4+ T cells from peripheral blood mononuclear cells, taken before pregnancy. The receptors shown here come from a female donor with multiple sclerosis, enrolled in a pregnancy study.

The CDR3 DNA reads as TGTGCCAGCAGTAACAGGGGCTCCTCCTACAATGAGCAGTTCTTC. Its protein is CASSNRGSSYNEQFF. The V call is TRBV2, the J call TRBJ2-1; TRBD1 aligns across 7 bases. The CDR3 consists of 15 residues. The germline CDR1 and CDR2 sequences are SNHLY and FYNNEI. Trimming at V came to 5 bases and at J to 0 bases, leaving 4 bases not matched to a gene.

The rearrangement uses TRBV25-1 and TRBJ1-1; 7 bases fit TRBD1. Germline V lookup: CDR1 MGHDK, CDR2 SYGVNS. The V and J ends lost 3 bases and 4 bases, in that order; junction bases with no gene match: 2. This CDR3 is 13 amino acids long. DNA for the CDR3: TGTGCCAGCAGTGACAGGGGGGCCACTGAAGCTTTCTTT. Translation: CASSDRGATEAFF.

The chain carries TRBV10-3 and TRBJ1-1, with D unresolved. Germline V gene data show CDR1 as ENHRY and CDR2 as SYGVKD. V lost 2 bases and J lost 2, with 9 bases in between. This CDR3 comprises 14 residues. CDR3 DNA sequence: TGTGCCATCAGTGAGGGGCAGGCCAACACTGAAGCTTTCTTT. Amino acids: CAISEGQANTEAFF.

The genes are TRBV28 and TRBJ1-3; 7 bases match TRBD1. This CDR3 is built from 15 residues. Per the germline V gene, CDR1 is MDHEN and CDR2 is SYDVKM. V was pared by 5 bases and J by 2 bases, with 6 bases of the junction left unmatched. As DNA, the CDR3 is TGTGCCAGCAGTAGACAGGGCTTGGCTGGAAACACCATATATTTT. The encoded protein is CASSRQGLAGNTIYF.

This clone was seen just once. J is TRBJ2-2 and V is TRBV2; 8 positions match TRBD1. The V gene's germline CDR1 is SNHLY and CDR2 FYNNEI. This CDR3 has 14 residues. V trimming: 4 bases; J trimming: 4 bases; junction bases outside the gene matches: 2. The CDR3 region is CASSGQGSTGELFF. CDR3 DNA: TGTGCCAGCAGTGGACAGGGGAGCACCGGGGAGCTGTTTTTT.

This chain uses TRBV15 with TRBJ1-5; no firm D call. Germline V gene lookup returns CDR1 LNHNV and CDR2 YYDKDF (reference sequence). This CDR3 comprises 13 residues. The germline V and J ends were trimmed by 6 bases and 0 bases, with 6 bases remaining between them. DNA for the CDR3: TGTGCCACCAGAGAGTATAGCAATCAGCCCCAGCATTTT. Translated: CATREYSNQPQHF.

This clone appeared a single time. The chain couples TRBV18 to TRBJ2-5; 7 bases fit TRBD2. The CDR3 is 14 amino acids. Germline loops: CDR1 KGHSH, CDR2 LQKENI. Trimming cost V 2 bases and J 4 bases; bases outside gene matches: 4. The CDR3 sequence is CASSPSVAGETQYF. DNA for the CDR3: TGTGCCAGCTCACCATCGGTAGCGGGAGAGACCCAGTACTTC.

The CDR3 sequence is CASSSYRGSYEQYF. DNA for the CDR3: TGTGCCAGCAGCTCCTACAGGGGCTCCTACGAGCAGTACTTC. V usage is TRBV11-3 and J usage is TRBJ2-7, with 7 positions matching TRBD1. Germline trimming cut 4 bases from V and 0 bases from J; bases unmatched to any gene: 3. CDR1 and CDR2 from the germline V gene are SGHNT and YENEEA. The CDR3 has 14 residues.

The V call is TRBV2, the J call TRBJ1-4; 9 nucleotides agree with TRBD1. There are 15 residues in the CDR3. V lost 0 bases and J lost 14; bases outside the gene matches: 10. Germline V gene sequence: CDR1 SNHLY, CDR2 FYNNEI. The CDR3 is CASSEALQGASPLFF. The CDR3 DNA sequence: TGTGCCAGCAGTGAAGCTTTACAGGGGGCCAGTCCCCTGTTTTTT.

DNA of the CDR3: TGCGCCAGCAGCCAACTAGCGGGGGGGCCAAATACGCAGTATTTT. Translating it yields CASSQLAGGPNTQYF. This sequence joins TRBV4-1 and TRBJ2-3, with 12 bases identical to TRBD2. J lost 7 bases, V lost 2 bases, and 4 bases had no gene match. Germline CDR1 is MGHRA and CDR2 is YSYEKL. The CDR3 totals 15 residues.

This chain uses TRBV19 with TRBJ2-3; no reliable D call. The CDR3 length is 14 residues. V was cut by 3 bases and J by 0 bases, with 7 bases left in between. CDR1 LNHDA and CDR2 SQIVND come from the germline V gene (reference sequence). This CDR3 reads CASSILLSTDTQYF. CDR3 DNA sequence: TGTGCCAGTAGTATCTTGCTAAGCACAGATACGCAGTATTTT.

This clone has only one observation. CDR3 in DNA: TGTGCCAGCAGCGTTAGTACGGGGACAGGGACCTACGAGCAGTACTTC. Encoded protein: CASSVSTGTGTYEQYF. The chain couples TRBV7-2 to TRBJ2-7; 9 bases are a match to TRBD1. Germline V lookup: CDR1 SGHTA, CDR2 FQGNSA. The CDR3 loop spans 16 amino acids. V was pared by 5 bases and J by 2 bases, with 10 bases of the junction left unmatched.

The chain joins TRBV6-5 to TRBJ1-5, with 11 bases lining up with TRBD1. CDR1 is MNHEY, CDR2 SVGAGI, per germline. V lost 6 bases to trimming and J lost 0 bases; unmatched junction nucleotides: 1. The CDR3 loop spans 15 amino acids. CDR3 sequence (DNA): TGTGCCAGCAGGGGACAGGGGGATAGCAATCAGCCCCAGCATTTT. Translation gives CASRGQGDSNQPQHF.

A remark on this clone: An end of the junction does not agree with germline; a read error may underlie this. The V and J genes are TRBV7-7 and TRBJ2-7; 8 bases match TRBD2. The CDR3 extends over 14 amino acids. The germline V gene encodes CDR1 SSHAT and CDR2 FNYEAQ (reference sequence). CDR3 DNA sequence: TGTGCTAGCAGCTCTCTAGCGGGCGGCTACGAGCAGTACTTC. Protein sequence: CASSSLAGGYEQYF.

The chain joins TRBV10-3 to TRBJ2-5; tentatively, D is TRBD2 (6 bases). This CDR3 contains 14 residues. V was clipped by 6 bases and J by 5 bases, with 16 bases between them. The V gene's germline CDR1 is ENHRY and CDR2 SYGVKD. The CDR3 coding sequence is TGTGCCATCAGGGAGGGACCGTCGGGGGAGACCCAGTACTTC. It yields the protein CAIREGPSGETQYF.

The rearrangement joins TRBV7-2 to TRBJ1-5, with a tentative D call TRBD1 (6 bases). Germline V gene lookup returns CDR1 SGHTA and CDR2 FQGNSA. CDR3 size: 15 residues. V was pared by 5 bases and J by 0 bases, with 11 bases between. The chain's CDR3 is CASSPGTLSNQPQHF. Here the CDR3 DNA reads TGTGCCAGCAGCCCTGGGACACTTAGCAATCAGCCCCAGCATTTT. The entire variable domain, with the rest obtained from reference TRBV7-2 and TRBJ1-5, is as follows: GAGVSQSPSNKVTEKGKDVELRCDPISGHTALYWYRQSLGQGLEFLIYFQGNSAPDKSGLPSDRFSAERTGGSVSTLTIQRTQQEDSAVYLCASSPGTLSNQPQHFGDGTRLSIL.

This chain joins TRBV29-1 and TRBJ1-2; TRBD1 is a possible D gene (6 bases). Germline assignment: CDR1 SQVTM and CDR2 ANQGSEA. This CDR3 has 14 residues. The V end lost 3 bases, the J end lost 0 bases, and 11 bases lay between the germline ends. The CDR3 reads CSVDDRTPNYGYTF. The CDR3 bases are TGCAGCGTTGACGACAGGACTCCTAACTATGGCTACACCTTC.

The J gene is TRBJ2-1, the V gene TRBV7-3; no reliable D call. The CDR3 totals 13 residues. Germline V gene data show CDR1 as SGHTA and CDR2 as FQGTGA. The V gene lost 3 bases and the J gene lost 7 bases, with 10 bases spanning the gap. CDR3 sequence (DNA): TGTGCCAGCAGCTTGGAGCCGAGAAATGAGCAGTTCTTC. Its translation: CASSLEPRNEQFF.

V and J are TRBV9 and TRBJ1-1; D perhaps matches TRBD1 (6 bases). The CDR3 consists of 15 residues. The V end lost 3 bases, the J end lost 5 bases, and 17 bases lay between the germline ends. Germline V lookup: CDR1 SGDLS, CDR2 YYNGEE. CDR3 loop: CASSGGGRGPTEAFF. DNA for the CDR3: TGTGCCAGCAGCGGGGGGGGCAGGGGACCAACTGAAGCTTTCTTT.

This chain uses TRBV5-6 with TRBJ2-1, with 9 bases matching TRBD2. The trim removed 4 bases at V and 2 bases at J, leaving 7 bases unmatched. This CDR3 has 16 amino acids. Germline V lookup: CDR1 SGHDT, CDR2 YYEEEE. The CDR3 reads CASSRSGLAPYNEQFF. CDR3 in DNA: TGTGCCAGCAGCCGATCGGGACTAGCCCCCTACAATGAGCAGTTCTTC. Full variable domain (missing parts from reference TRBV5-6 and TRBJ2-1): DAGVTQSPTHLIKTRGQQVTLRCSPKSGHDTVSWYQQALGQGPQFIFQYYEEEERQRGNFPDRFSGHQFPNYSSELNVNALLLGDSALYLCASSRSGLAPYNEQFFGPGTRLTVL.

This clone was seen only once. DNA of the CDR3: TGTGCCAGCAGCTTAGAGGGACTAGCGGGACCACAGCAGTTCTTC. Encoded protein: CASSLEGLAGPQQFF. V gene TRBV7-9 combines with J gene TRBJ2-1; 13 bases match TRBD2. Losses at the gene ends were 1 base for V and 11 bases for J; bases not matched to a gene: 5. Germline loops: CDR1 SEHNR, CDR2 FQNEAQ (reference sequence). This CDR3 is built from 15 residues.

The chain combines TRBV11-3 with TRBJ2-7; D gene unclear. The CDR3 extends over 12 amino acids. Between the trimmed V and J ends, which lost 5 bases and 3 bases, there was a span of 8 bases. Germline CDR1 reads SGHNT; CDR2 reads YENEEA. CDR3 protein: CASSRHYYEQYF. The CDR3 bases are TGTGCCAGCAGCCGTCACTACTACGAGCAGTACTTC.

CDR3 nucleotides: TGTGCCAGCAGCCAACAAACTAGCGGGAGGTCAGATACGCAGTATTTT. Translated, it gives CASSQQTSGRSDTQYF. This sequence joins TRBV11-3 and TRBJ2-3, with 12 positions matching TRBD2. CDR3 length: 16 residues. Trimming cost V 5 bases and J 4 bases; bases outside gene matches: 7. Germline-derived CDR1 and CDR2 are SGHNT and YENEEA.